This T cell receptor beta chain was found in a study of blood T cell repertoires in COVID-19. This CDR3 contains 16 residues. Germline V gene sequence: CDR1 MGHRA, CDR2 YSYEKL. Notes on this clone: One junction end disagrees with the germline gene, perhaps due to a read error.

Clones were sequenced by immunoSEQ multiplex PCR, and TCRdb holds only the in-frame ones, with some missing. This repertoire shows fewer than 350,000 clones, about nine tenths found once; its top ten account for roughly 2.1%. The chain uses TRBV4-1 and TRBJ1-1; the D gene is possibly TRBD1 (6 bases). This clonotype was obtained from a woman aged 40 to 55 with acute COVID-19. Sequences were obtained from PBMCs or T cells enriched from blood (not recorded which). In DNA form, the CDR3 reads TGCGCCAGCAGCAAAGAATTCTCCAGGGGTACCACTGAAGCTTTCTTT. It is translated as CASSKEFSRGTTEAFF.